This T cell receptor beta chain was captured in a study of regulatory T cells in long-lasting Graves disease. The CDR3 covers 16 residues. Germline CDR1 reads MGHRA; CDR2 reads YSYEKL. V was pared by 4 bases and J by 3 bases, with 16 bases between. Time point indicated: newly diagnosed GD, antithyroid drugs for less than 3 months. Preparation of the TCR library used RNA extracted from PBMCs. TCR beta libraries were built with iRepertoire HTBI primers and Arm-PCR of CDR3 regions. MiXCR was run by TCRdb on the multiplex PCR reads, yielding one entry per CDR3 protein. The repertoire holds around 420,000 distinct CDR3 sequences, about a sixth seen once, with 22% in the top ten. This clonotype was counted a few times.

The chain employs TRBV4-1 and TRBJ1-3, with a possible D match to TRBD1 (6 bases). The clonotype comes from a female donor with Graves disease. The sequencing here drew on peripheral blood mononuclear cells (PBMCs), taken at new diagnosis, from a patient treated with antithyroid drugs. CDR3 DNA sequence: TGCGCCAGCAGCCCTGGGGGGGGGGCGGTTGGAAACACCATATATTTT. Translation gives CASSPGGGAVGNTIYF.